Below are 25 T cell receptor beta chains sequenced from a single sample in a study of technical replicates of blood from a few donors. Method: immunoSEQ multiplex PCR; TCRdb's copy keeps in-frame clones and lacks some. The sample has more than 75,000 clones, 95% to 97% seen once. The sequenced sample consisted of T cells isolated from PBMCs. Source of these receptors: a human donor in good health.

This chain uses TRBV6-5 with TRBJ2-7, with a tentative D call TRBD1 (6 bases). CDR1 and CDR2 from the germline V gene are MNHEY and SVGAGI. V dropped 2 bases and J dropped 1 base, with 9 bases sitting between them. This CDR3 has 14 amino acids. The CDR3 reads CASSYGRGSYEQYF. The CDR3 DNA follows: TGTGCCAGCAGTTACGGCAGGGGTTCCTACGAGCAGTACTTC.

The gene calls are TRBV27 and TRBJ2-3, with D unclear. This CDR3 spans 14 amino acids. Germline CDR1 and CDR2: MNHEY and SMNVEV (reference sequence). V was clipped by 3 bases and J by 0 bases, with 7 bases between them. CDR3 residues: CASSFVRSTDTQYF. CDR3 DNA: TGTGCCAGCAGTTTTGTGCGCAGCACAGATACGCAGTATTTT.

This clone was recorded once. This chain links TRBV19 with TRBJ1-4; 7 bases match TRBD1. Germline CDR1 is LNHDA and CDR2 is SQIVND (reference sequence). The CDR3 covers 14 residues. Trimming took 1 base from V and 8 from J; bases not matched to a gene: 4. The CDR3 loop reads CASSIATGPEKLFF. Here the CDR3 DNA reads TGTGCCAGTAGTATAGCGACAGGGCCAGAAAAACTGTTTTTT.

The chain has TRBV6-1 and TRBJ1-2; D is unresolved. The CDR3 is 12 residues long. Germline CDR1 is MNHNS and CDR2 is SASEGT. V was shortened by 10 bases and J by 4 bases, with 13 bases between the two germline ends. CDR3 sequence (DNA): TGTGCCACCAGACCTAACCTCTATGGCTACACCTTC. This gives the protein CATRPNLYGYTF.

This chain links TRBV19 with TRBJ2-1; TRBD1 matches at 8 bases. Per germline, CDR1 LNHDA and CDR2 SQIVND (reference sequence). This CDR3 spans 18 amino acids. The J segment lost 1 base and the V segment lost 3 bases, leaving 11 bases of the junction unmatched. The CDR3 nucleotides are TGTGCCAGTAGTATGTTCAGGGGGCTGGGCGGTTCCTACAATGAGCAGTTCTTC. Protein product: CASSMFRGLGGSYNEQFF.

The chain joins TRBV7-2 to TRBJ2-3, with 10 bases aligning to TRBD2. Per germline, CDR1 SGHTA and CDR2 FQGNSA. CDR3 length: 16 amino acids. The J segment lost 5 bases and the V segment lost 5 bases, leaving 10 bases of the junction unmatched. The CDR3 reads CASSAEREGLRDTQYF. CDR3 in DNA: TGTGCCAGCAGCGCCGAGCGGGAGGGCCTGAGAGATACGCAGTATTTT.

The J gene is TRBJ2-7, the V gene TRBV30; 7 bases line up with TRBD1. CDR1 and CDR2 from the germline V gene are GTSNPN and SVGIG (reference sequence). The V segment lost 3 bases and the J segment 4 bases; nucleotides outside the gene matches: 3. CDR3 length: 12 residues. This CDR3 is CAWRKGAYEQYF. The DNA for the CDR3 is TGTGCCTGGAGGAAGGGGGCATACGAGCAGTACTTC.

V is TRBV14 and J is TRBJ2-7; no clear D. The germline V gene has CDR1 SGHDN and CDR2 FVKESK. The CDR3 runs 14 residues. V lost 0 bases and J lost 1, with 7 bases in between. CDR3 loop: CASSQDPGSYEQYF. DNA of the CDR3: TGTGCCAGCAGCCAAGATCCCGGGTCCTACGAGCAGTACTTC.

The chain couples TRBV28 to TRBJ1-5; tentatively, D is TRBD1 (5 bases). CDR1 is MDHEN and CDR2 is SYDVKM in the germline V gene. The V and J ends lost 3 bases and 9 bases respectively, with 27 bases between them. This CDR3 region has 18 residues. CDR3 sequence (DNA): TGTGCCAGCAGTTTTGTCCCTGGGGCAGGGCCCACCTCAGTGCCCCAGCATTTT. Translated: CASSFVPGAGPTSVPQHF. Based on the CDR3 plus reference TRBV28 and TRBJ1-5, the full variable domain is DVKVTQSSRYLVKRTGEKVFLECVQDMDHENMFWYRQDPGLGLRLIYFSYDVKMKEKGDIPEGYSVSREKKERFSLILESASTNQTSMYLCASSFVPGAGPTSVPQHFGDGTRLSIL.

The CDR3 loop reads CASRDGRDLLFQAFF. For the CDR3, the DNA is TGTGCCAGCAGGGACGGTCGGGATTTACTTTTCCAAGCTTTCTTT. This chain connects TRBV6-1 to TRBJ1-1; D remains unclear. Trimming pared 6 bases from V and 9 bases from J, leaving 23 bases between. CDR3 size: 15 residues. The germline CDR1 and CDR2 sequences are MNHNS and SASEGT.

This chain joins TRBV7-9 and TRBJ1-4, with 10 nucleotides matching TRBD1. Trimming cost V 5 bases and J 6 bases; bases outside gene matches: 3. Germline CDR1 and CDR2: SEHNR and FQNEAQ (reference sequence). This CDR3 comprises 14 residues. Here the CDR3 reads CASSPGTGDEKLFF. DNA for the CDR3: TGTGCCAGCAGCCCCGGGACAGGGGATGAAAAACTGTTTTTT. Looking up the rest from reference TRBV7-9 and TRBJ1-4 gives the full variable domain: DTGVSQNPRHKITKRGQNVTFRCDPISEHNRLYWYRQTLGQGPEFLTYFQNEAQLEKSRLLSDRFSAERPKGSFSTLEIQRTEQGDSAMYLCASSPGTGDEKLFFGSGTQLSVL.

The genes are TRBV27 and TRBJ2-7, with TRBD1 matching over 8 bases. The CDR3 runs 14 residues. With 5 bases clipped from V and 5 bases from J, the junction kept 8 bases outside the gene matches. The V gene's germline CDR1 is MNHEY and CDR2 SMNVEV (reference sequence). This chain's CDR3 is CASSQDREIHEQYF. The CDR3, as DNA: TGTGCCAGCAGTCAGGACAGGGAAATTCACGAGCAGTACTTC.

The chain has TRBV11-2 and TRBJ1-1; D remains unclear. The germline V gene has CDR1 SGHAT and CDR2 FQNNGV. Deletions cut 1 base from V and 8 bases from J, with 11 bases between. The CDR3 is made up of 13 amino acids. Written as DNA, the CDR3 is TGTGCCAGCAGCTTAGGCGTTCGCGTCGAAGCTTTCTTT. Translating it yields CASSLGVRVEAFF.

This chain joins TRBV13 and TRBJ2-7, with 8 positions matching TRBD1. The CDR3 covers 14 residues. Unmatched junction bases numbered 1, after V lost 0 bases and J lost 3 bases. Germline V gives CDR1 PRHDT, CDR2 FYEKMQ (reference sequence). CDR3 amino acids: CASSLGQGVYEQYF. The CDR3 DNA reads TGTGCCAGCAGCTTAGGACAGGGGGTCTACGAGCAGTACTTC. Full variable domain (missing parts from reference TRBV13 and TRBJ2-7): AAGVIQSPRHLIKEKRETATLKCYPIPRHDTVYWYQQGPGQDPQFLISFYEKMQSDKGSIPDRFSAQQFSDYHSELNMSSLELGDSALYFCASSLGQGVYEQYFGPGTRLTVT.

This chain joins TRBV5-6 and TRBJ1-2; D is uncertain. The CDR3 has 12 amino acids. Trimming cost V 1 base and J 4 bases, with 5 bases left between them. Looked up from germline, CDR1 is SGHDT and CDR2 is YYEEEE. CDR3 coding DNA: TGTGCCAGCAGCTTGCCACTCTATGGCTACACCTTC. Residues: CASSLPLYGYTF.

V usage is TRBV18 and J usage is TRBJ1-2; 10 positions agree with TRBD1. Trimming took 3 bases from V and 2 from J; bases not matched to a gene: 3. CDR1 and CDR2 (germline): KGHSH, LQKENI. This CDR3 has 15 residues. For the CDR3, the DNA is TGTGCCAGCTCACCGGGACAGGGGCGCAACTATGGCTACACCTTC. As protein: CASSPGQGRNYGYTF.

This chain uses TRBV6-5 with TRBJ1-2, with D unresolved. Germline V gene lookup returns CDR1 MNHEY and CDR2 SVGAGI. Trimming cost V 0 bases and J 8 bases, with 13 bases left between them. The CDR3 has 14 amino acids. The CDR3 sequence: CASSYSNQQTGYTF. The DNA for the CDR3 is TGTGCCAGCAGTTACTCGAATCAACAGACAGGCTACACCTTC.

This clone was counted once. V usage is TRBV5-1 and J usage is TRBJ1-1; D is perhaps TRBD1 (6 bases). The CDR3 covers 15 residues. Germline V gene sequence: CDR1 SGHRS, CDR2 YFSETQ. Deletions cut 0 bases from V and 4 bases from J, with 13 bases between. CDR3 loop: CASSLAGTPTTEAFF. The CDR3 DNA reads as TGCGCCAGCAGCTTGGCAGGGACACCCACCACTGAAGCTTTCTTT.

The chain uses TRBV28 and TRBJ1-1; possible D gene TRBD1, 5 bases. CDR1 and CDR2 from the germline V gene are MDHEN and SYDVKM. The CDR3 has 14 amino acids. Trimming cost V 2 bases and J 1 base, with 8 bases left between them. The CDR3 region is CASSLTQANTEAFF. The CDR3 DNA sequence: TGTGCCAGCAGTTTAACACAGGCGAACACTGAAGCTTTCTTT.

The chain combines TRBV5-8 with TRBJ2-3; 8 nucleotides line up with TRBD2. The CDR3 totals 14 residues. The V gene end was trimmed by 5 bases and the J gene end by 2 bases; junction bases not matched to a gene: 4. Germline V lookup: CDR1 SGHTS, CDR2 YDEGEE. CDR3 nucleotides: TGTGCCAGCAGTTATAGCGGGACCACAGATACGCAGTATTTT. It is translated as CASSYSGTTDTQYF.

The rearrangement joins TRBV7-2 to TRBJ2-3, with D unclear. Deletions cut 1 base from V and 2 bases from J, with 7 bases between. The germline V gene encodes CDR1 SGHTA and CDR2 FQGNSA. This CDR3 contains 14 residues. The CDR3 loop reads CASSLVGSTDTQYF. The CDR3, as DNA: TGTGCCAGCAGCTTAGTGGGCTCCACAGATACGCAGTATTTT.

The chain links TRBV4-3 to TRBJ1-1; 7 bases are shared with TRBD1. V was pared by 0 bases and J by 2 bases, with 9 bases of the junction left unmatched. Germline CDR1 is LGHNA and CDR2 is YSLEER. The CDR3 has 17 residues. The CDR3 DNA sequence: TGCGCCAGCAGCCAAGAACAGGGGCTGAGGTTTAACACTGAAGCTTTCTTT. Translated, it gives CASSQEQGLRFNTEAFF.

The genes are TRBV5-5 and TRBJ2-4; 9 nucleotides align to TRBD2. The CDR3 contains 17 residues. From germline, CDR1 is SGHKS and CDR2 YYEKEE (reference sequence). The trim removed 4 bases at V and 9 bases at J, leaving 17 bases unmatched. The CDR3 DNA is TGTGCCAGCAGCCCATGGACAGATGGACTAGCGCAAATCATTCAGTACTTC. Its protein is CASSPWTDGLAQIIQYF.

The J gene is TRBJ2-5, the V gene TRBV6-5; 12 bases line up with TRBD2. The CDR3 covers 15 residues. The trim removed 6 bases at V and 2 bases at J, leaving 4 bases unmatched. Per germline, CDR1 MNHEY and CDR2 SVGAGI. The CDR3 loop reads CASSRLAGVQETQYF. The CDR3 DNA follows: TGTGCCAGCAGCAGACTAGCGGGAGTTCAAGAGACCCAGTACTTC.

This sequence joins TRBV7-7 and TRBJ2-7; 9 bases are shared with TRBD2. This CDR3 has 13 residues. Germline assignment: CDR1 SSHAT and CDR2 FNYEAQ (reference sequence). Trimming cost V 9 bases and J 13 bases; bases outside gene matches: 16. The chain's CDR3 is CASSSGTATKIYF. The CDR3 nucleotides are TGTGCCAGTTCTAGCGGGACAGCCACTAAGATCTACTTC.